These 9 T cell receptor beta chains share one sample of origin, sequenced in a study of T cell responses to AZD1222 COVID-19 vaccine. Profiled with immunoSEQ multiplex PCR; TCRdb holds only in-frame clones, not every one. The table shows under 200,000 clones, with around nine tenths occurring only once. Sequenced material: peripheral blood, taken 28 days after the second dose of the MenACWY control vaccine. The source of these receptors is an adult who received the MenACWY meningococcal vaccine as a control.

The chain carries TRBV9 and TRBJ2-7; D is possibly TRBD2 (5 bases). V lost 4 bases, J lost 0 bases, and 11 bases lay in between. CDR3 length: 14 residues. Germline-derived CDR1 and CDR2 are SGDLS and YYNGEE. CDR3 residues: CASSPGGASYEQYF. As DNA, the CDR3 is TGTGCCAGCAGCCCCGGAGGAGCCTCCTACGAGCAGTACTTC.

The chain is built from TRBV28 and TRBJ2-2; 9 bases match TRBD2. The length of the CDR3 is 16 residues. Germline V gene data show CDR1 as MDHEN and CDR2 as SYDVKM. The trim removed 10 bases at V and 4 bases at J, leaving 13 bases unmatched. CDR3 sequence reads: CATRWREGRGTGELFF. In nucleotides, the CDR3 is TGTGCCACTCGGTGGCGGGAGGGCCGTGGCACCGGGGAGCTGTTTTTT.

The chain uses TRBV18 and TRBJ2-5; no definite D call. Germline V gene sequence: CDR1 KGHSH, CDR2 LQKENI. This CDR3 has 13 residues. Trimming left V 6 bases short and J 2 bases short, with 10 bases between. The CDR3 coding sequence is TGTGCCAGCTCCTCCAGCCAGCAAGAGACCCAGTACTTC. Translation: CASSSSQQETQYF.

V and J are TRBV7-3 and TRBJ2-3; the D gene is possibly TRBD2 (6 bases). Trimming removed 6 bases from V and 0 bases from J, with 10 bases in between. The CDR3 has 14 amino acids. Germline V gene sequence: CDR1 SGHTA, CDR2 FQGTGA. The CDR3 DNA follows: TGTGCCAGCAGACAAGCGGGTAGCACAGATACGCAGTATTTT. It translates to CASRQAGSTDTQYF. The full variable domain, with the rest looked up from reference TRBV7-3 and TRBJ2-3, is GAGVSQTPSNKVTEKGKYVELRCDPISGHTALYWYRQSLGQGPEFLIYFQGTGAADDSGLPNDRFFAVRPEGSVSTLKIQRTERGDSAVYLCASRQAGSTDTQYFGPGTRLTVL.

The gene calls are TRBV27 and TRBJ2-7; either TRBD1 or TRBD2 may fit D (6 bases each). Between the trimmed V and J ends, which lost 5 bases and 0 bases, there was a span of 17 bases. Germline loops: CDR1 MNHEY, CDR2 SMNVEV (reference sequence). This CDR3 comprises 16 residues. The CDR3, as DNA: TGTGCCAGCAGTGTTTCTGGCGGGACAAGCTCCTACGAGCAGTACTTC. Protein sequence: CASSVSGGTSSYEQYF.

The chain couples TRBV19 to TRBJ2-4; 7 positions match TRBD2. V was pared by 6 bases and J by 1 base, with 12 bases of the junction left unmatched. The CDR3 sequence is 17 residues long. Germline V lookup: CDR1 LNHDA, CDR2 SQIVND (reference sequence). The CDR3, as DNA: TGTGCCAGTAGAGGATCCAGCGGGATTACGGCCAAAAACATTCAGTACTTC. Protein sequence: CASRGSSGITAKNIQYF.

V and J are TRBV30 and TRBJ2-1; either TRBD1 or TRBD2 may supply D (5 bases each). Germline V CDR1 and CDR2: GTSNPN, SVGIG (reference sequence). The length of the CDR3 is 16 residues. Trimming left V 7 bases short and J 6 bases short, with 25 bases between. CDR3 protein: CASQELSGRRGNEQFF. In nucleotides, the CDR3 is TGTGCCTCGCAGGAATTGTCGGGGCGGCGCGGCAATGAGCAGTTCTTC. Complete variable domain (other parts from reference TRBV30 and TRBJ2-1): SQTIHQWPATLVQPVGSPLSLECTVEGTSNPNLYWYRQAAGRGLQLLFYSVGIGQISSEVPQNLSASRPQDRQFILSSKKLLLSDSGFYLCASQELSGRRGNEQFFGPGTRLTVL.

The CDR3: CASTPVPAEQYF. CDR3 nucleotides: TGTGCCAGCACCCCGGTCCCAGCGGAACAGTACTTC. The chain couples TRBV2 to TRBJ2-7; a possible D gene is TRBD2 (5 bases). Trimming removed 7 bases from V and 10 bases from J, with 17 bases in between. Germline V gives CDR1 SNHLY, CDR2 FYNNEI. The CDR3 totals 12 residues.

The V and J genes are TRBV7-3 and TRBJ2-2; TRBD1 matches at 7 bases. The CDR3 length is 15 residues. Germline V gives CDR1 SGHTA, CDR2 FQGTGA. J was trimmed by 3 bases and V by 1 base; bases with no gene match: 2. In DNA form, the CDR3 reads TGTGCCAGCAGCTTAAGGACAGGTTACACCGGGGAGCTGTTTTTT. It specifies CASSLRTGYTGELFF.